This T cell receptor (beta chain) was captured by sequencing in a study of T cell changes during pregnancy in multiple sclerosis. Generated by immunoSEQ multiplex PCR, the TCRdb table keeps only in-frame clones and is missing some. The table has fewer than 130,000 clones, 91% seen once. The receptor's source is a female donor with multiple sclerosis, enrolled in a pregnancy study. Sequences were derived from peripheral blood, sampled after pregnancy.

The CDR3 loop is CASSVGQGNEKLFF. The CDR3 DNA reads TGTGCCAGCAGCGTAGGACAGGGGAATGAAAAACTGTTTTTT. The J gene is TRBJ1-4, the V gene TRBV9, with 8 bases lining up with TRBD1. The CDR3 contains 14 residues. After removal of 0 bases from V and 5 bases from J, the junction contained 0 bases not matched to a gene. The V gene's germline CDR1 is SGDLS and CDR2 YYNGEE.